This T cell receptor (beta chain) was observed in a study of CD4+ T cells in melanoma. Germline V gene sequence: CDR1 LNHDA, CDR2 SQIVND (reference sequence). The V gene lost 6 bases and the J gene lost 0 bases, with 11 bases spanning the gap. The CDR3 extends over 15 amino acids. Generated by immunoSEQ multiplex PCR, the TCRdb table keeps only in-frame clones and is missing some. The sample holds about 140,000 clones, over 90% seen once. V usage is TRBV19 and J usage is TRBJ2-2; D is unresolved. The receptor's source is a human donor with melanoma. CDR3 amino acids: CASRAARTNTGELFF. The CDR3 region has the DNA TGTGCCAGTAGAGCCGCGAGAACGAACACCGGGGAGCTGTTTTTT.